Presented here are 22 T cell receptor beta chains from one specimen sequenced in a study of blood T cell repertoires in COVID-19. Only in-frame clones appear in the TCRdb table, and some are missing; sequencing was by immunoSEQ multiplex PCR. Altogether 200,000 to 300,000 clones are present, approximately 88% being singletons, with the ten largest covering around 6.6%. Sequenced material: peripheral blood. The receptor source for this set is a young woman with COVID-19, enrolled during active disease.

The chain joins TRBV2 to TRBJ1-3; D unresolved. CDR3 length: 13 amino acids. Germline CDR1 and CDR2: SNHLY and FYNNEI. The V and J ends lost 8 bases and 0 bases respectively, with 8 bases between them. The CDR3 region has the DNA TGTGCCAGCCTACGCGACTCTGGAAACACCATATATTTT. This encodes CASLRDSGNTIYF.

This clone was observed a handful of times. This chain links TRBV6-5 with TRBJ1-1; D gene unclear. V was shortened by 0 bases and J by 7 bases, with 15 bases between the two germline ends. Germline values: CDR1 MNHEY, CDR2 SVGAGI. The CDR3 length is 15 residues. The CDR3: CASSYSTGQAFEAFF. Written as DNA, the CDR3 is TGTGCCAGCAGTTACTCGACCGGCCAGGCTTTTGAAGCTTTCTTT.

This chain links TRBV10-3 with TRBJ2-5; 9 nucleotides align to TRBD1. V lost 8 bases to trimming and J lost 4 bases; unmatched junction nucleotides: 5. The CDR3 totals 13 residues. The germline V gene encodes CDR1 ENHRY and CDR2 SYGVKD. CDR3 amino acids: CAIGQGISETQYF. CDR3 in DNA: TGTGCCATCGGACAGGGGATATCAGAGACCCAGTACTTC.

V is TRBV3-1 (or the pseudogene TRBV3-2) and J is TRBJ2-4; the match to TRBD1 covers 7 bases. The ends lost 2 bases at V and 8 bases at J; junction bases unmatched: 6. The germline V gene encodes CDR1 LGHDT and CDR2 YNNKEL (reference sequence). The CDR3 runs 14 residues. CDR3 DNA sequence: TGTGCCAGCAGCCAATTGACAGGGAGTGACATTCAGTACTTC. Its protein product is CASSQLTGSDIQYF.

The chain combines TRBV19 with TRBJ2-5; no firm D call. V gave up 4 bases and J gave up 7 bases, with 10 bases separating them. There are 12 residues in the CDR3. Germline lookup yields CDR1 LNHDA and CDR2 SQIVND (reference sequence). This CDR3 reads CASSTGSGTQYF. DNA for the CDR3: TGTGCCAGTAGTACAGGCAGTGGGACCCAGTACTTC.

In this sample, this clone turned up once. The chain uses TRBV18 and TRBJ2-2; 7 nucleotides agree with TRBD2. The V gene end was trimmed by 3 bases and the J gene end by 6 bases; junction bases not matched to a gene: 10. This CDR3 spans 16 amino acids. Germline CDR1 is KGHSH and CDR2 is LQKENI. CDR3 loop: CASSPYAAGTAGELFF. CDR3 DNA sequence: TGTGCCAGCTCACCTTACGCAGCGGGGACGGCCGGGGAGCTGTTTTTT.

Here the CDR3 reads CASSGHLRTEAFF. Here the CDR3 DNA reads TGTGCCAGCAGCGGACACCTACGAACTGAAGCTTTCTTT. The rearrangement uses TRBV11-2 and TRBJ1-1; possibly TRBD1 for D (5 bases). CDR3 length equals 13 residues. Germline CDR1 is SGHAT and CDR2 is FQNNGV. Trimming left V 5 bases short and J 5 bases short, with 12 bases between.

This chain joins TRBV5-8 and TRBJ1-1; no reliable D call. Germline CDR1 reads SGHTS; CDR2 reads YDEGEE. The CDR3 contains 16 residues. Trimming took 9 bases from V and 5 from J, leaving 26 bases between them. In DNA, the CDR3 is TGTGCCATGCGGGAAAGAGCCAAGATGTGGGAGACTGAAGCTTTCTTT. Translating gives CAMRERAKMWETEAFF.

This rearrangement joins TRBV24-1 to TRBJ2-3; tentative D call: TRBD1 (5 bases). Trimming cost V 2 bases and J 4 bases, with 9 bases left between them. Germline-derived CDR1 and CDR2 are KGHDR and SFDVKD. The CDR3 totals 14 residues. The CDR3 spells CATSDSAGPDTQYF. CDR3 DNA sequence: TGTGCCACCAGTGATTCCGCAGGGCCAGATACGCAGTATTTT.

The rearrangement links TRBV7-2 to TRBJ2-2, with 8 bases lining up with TRBD2. Germline CDR1 SGHTA, CDR2 FQGNSA. After removal of 5 bases from V and 5 bases from J, the junction contained 7 bases not matched to a gene. The CDR3 runs to 15 residues. The CDR3 loop is CASSPAGGSTGELFF. CDR3 DNA: TGTGCCAGCAGCCCGGCGGGGGGCTCGACCGGGGAGCTGTTTTTT. The whole variable domain, filled in from reference TRBV7-2 and TRBJ2-2, reads GAGVSQSPSNKVTEKGKDVELRCDPISGHTALYWYRQSLGQGLEFLIYFQGNSAPDKSGLPSDRFSAERTGGSVSTLTIQRTQQEDSAVYLCASSPAGGSTGELFFGEGSRLTVL.

This sequence joins TRBV4-3 and TRBJ1-4; 8 nucleotides line up with TRBD1. Germline V gives CDR1 LGHNA, CDR2 YSLEER. This CDR3 has 16 amino acids. The ends lost 0 bases at V and 7 bases at J; junction bases unmatched: 7. The CDR3 nucleotides are TGCGCCAGCAGCCAAGAAGGGCAGGGGGCGCGTGAAAAACTGTTTTTT. It codes for CASSQEGQGAREKLFF.

The rearrangement links TRBV12-3 or TRBV12-4 to TRBJ2-7, with TRBD1 matching over 7 bases. V lost 6 bases to trimming and J lost 2 bases; unmatched junction nucleotides: 4. This CDR3 has 13 amino acids. CDR3 DNA sequence: TGTGCCAGCAGCCGGGGACAGACCTACGAGCAGTACGTC. It specifies CASSRGQTYEQYV.

This chain joins TRBV30 and TRBJ1-1; 8 bases fit TRBD1. The J segment lost 1 base and the V segment lost 5 bases, leaving 0 bases of the junction unmatched. CDR1 is GTSNPN, CDR2 SVGIG, per germline (reference sequence). The CDR3 is 12 residues long. The CDR3 is CAWGTGNTEAFF. CDR3 DNA sequence: TGTGCCTGGGGGACAGGGAACACTGAAGCTTTCTTT.

V usage is TRBV7-6 and J usage is TRBJ2-3; 8 positions match TRBD1. Germline V gene lookup returns CDR1 SGHVS and CDR2 FNYEAQ. This CDR3 has 15 amino acids. The junction had 4 bases not matched to a gene; V was cut back by 5 bases and J by 0 bases. DNA for the CDR3: TGTGCCAGCAGCGACCGGGACAGGAGCACAGATACGCAGTATTTT. Protein sequence: CASSDRDRSTDTQYF.

The gene calls are TRBV7-9 and TRBJ1-4; 9 bases agree with TRBD1. Looked up from germline, CDR1 is SEHNR and CDR2 is FQNEAQ (reference sequence). The trim removed 3 bases at V and 4 bases at J, leaving 6 bases unmatched. This CDR3 spans 16 amino acids. This chain's CDR3 is CASSLGQGTLNEKLFF. For the CDR3, the DNA is TGTGCCAGCAGCTTGGGACAGGGAACCCTTAATGAAAAACTGTTTTTT.

V usage is TRBV5-6 and J usage is TRBJ2-1; TRBD1 is a possible D gene (6 bases). Looked up from germline, CDR1 is SGHDT and CDR2 is YYEEEE. This CDR3 has 14 residues. Trimming left V 2 bases short and J 1 base short, with 7 bases between. CDR3 sequence (DNA): TGTGCCAGCAGCTTAGGGGGATCCTACAATGAGCAGTTCTTC. Its protein product is CASSLGGSYNEQFF.

The genes are TRBV4-3 and TRBJ1-2, with no clear D. The V gene lost 1 base and the J gene lost 7 bases, with 10 bases spanning the gap. The CDR3 is made up of 13 amino acids. Germline-derived CDR1 and CDR2 are LGHNA and YSLEER. The CDR3 DNA reads TGCGCCAGCAGCCAAGTAGAGTTCGGTGGCTACACCTTC. It yields the protein CASSQVEFGGYTF.

In regard to this clone: One junction end disagrees with the germline gene, perhaps due to a read error. The chain recombines TRBV5-8 with TRBJ2-4; 12 nucleotides align to TRBD1. This CDR3 has 11 amino acids. CDR1 SGHTS and CDR2 YDEGEE come from the germline V gene. The CDR3 nucleotides read TGTGCCAGCACCGAGGGGACAGGGGGCGACTTC. Translation gives CASTEGTGGDF.

V and J are TRBV5-1 and TRBJ2-7, with 9 positions matching TRBD1. Per the germline V gene, CDR1 is SGHRS and CDR2 is YFSETQ. V trimming: 4 bases; J trimming: 0 bases; junction bases outside the gene matches: 5. This CDR3 has 15 residues. CDR3 in amino acids: CASSLGTGNSYEQYV. CDR3 nucleotides: TGCGCCAGCAGCCTAGGGACAGGGAACTCCTACGAGCAGTACGTC.

This chain joins TRBV6-6 and TRBJ2-7; D may be TRBD2 (7 bases). Germline V lookup: CDR1 MNHNY, CDR2 SVGAGI (reference sequence). The CDR3 runs to 15 residues. V was clipped by 1 base and J by 2 bases, with 12 bases between them. In DNA form, the CDR3 reads TGTGCCAGCAGTTACTGGGGGGGCCCTCCCTACGAGCAGTACTTC. Amino acids: CASSYWGGPPYEQYF.

The chain recombines TRBV5-1 with TRBJ1-2; 11 nucleotides line up with TRBD1. After removal of 2 bases from V and 9 bases from J, the junction contained 6 bases not matched to a gene. CDR3 length equals 14 residues. Per the germline V gene, CDR1 is SGHRS and CDR2 is YFSETQ. The CDR3 nucleotides are TGCGCCAGCAGCTTAGGACAGGGGGCAGGTCGCTACACCTTC. Translation gives CASSLGQGAGRYTF.

This clone has more than one count but fewer than ten. V and J are TRBV18 and TRBJ1-6; 8 bases line up with TRBD1. This CDR3 comprises 16 residues. Germline V gene lookup returns CDR1 KGHSH and CDR2 LQKENI. V gave up 4 bases and J gave up 6 bases; unmatched junction bases: 8. Written as DNA, the CDR3 is TGTGCCAGCTCACAAAATTGGGACAGGCCTAATTCACCCCTCCACTTT. It codes for CASSQNWDRPNSPLHF.